The present T cell receptor beta chain was sequenced within a study of blood T cell repertoires in COVID-19. Study-level background: There were acute and convalescent COVID-19 samples, and they came from the United States, Italy and Spain. In each case, the material was cDNA or gDNA derived from T cells, B-cell-depleted T cells, or PBMCs.

Authors' processing steps: Reference gene primer amplification yielded estimated nucleated cell counts. Measured with immunoSEQ multiplex PCR; TCRdb has only the in-frame clones, and not every one. V, J and clone size are taken as reported in that table, and D and trimming were inferred from the DNA itself. The sample has approximately 300,000 clones; about 82% are singletons. The CDR3 is 16 amino acids. The V gene's germline CDR1 is MDHEN and CDR2 SYDVKM. Trimming stripped 5 bases from V and 1 base from J, with 15 bases between. Material: peripheral blood. The sequence was obtained from a woman between 45 and 60 years old with acute or convalescent COVID-19. The chain carries TRBV28 and TRBJ2-1; D is perhaps TRBD1 (5 bases). The CDR3 protein is CASSPKQALSYNEQFF. CDR3 sequence (DNA): TGTGCCAGCAGTCCTAAACAGGCCCTTTCCTACAATGAGCAGTTCTTC.